This note documents a single T cell receptor (beta chain) sequence. What it binds is not known. Amplification used 60 Vbeta primers and 13 Jbeta primers. Repertoires were generated with immunoSEQ multiplex PCR, while TCRdb's copy carries only in-frame clones and drops some. The sample has about 100,000 clones, 70% to 80% seen once. This sample is drawn from a study of cytomegalovirus exposure and HLA in healthy donors. Study observations and caveats: Association of roughly 18,000 TCR beta sequences with HLA alleles was found at 0.05 false discovery rate in a later analysis. Cytomegalovirus status was reportedly diagnosed by the classifier with high specificity and sensitivity.

The sample was PBMCs. The receptor comes from a woman aged 55 to 70 in good health and CMV-seropositive.

The CDR3 spells CASSPTAQSTDTQYF. The CDR3 nucleotides read TGTGCCAGCAGTCCGACAGCCCAAAGCACAGATACGCAGTATTTT. V and J are TRBV6-1 and TRBJ2-3, with a weak D call TRBD1 (5 bases). Germline V gives CDR1 MNHNS, CDR2 SASEGT. The CDR3 sequence is 15 residues long. The V end was cut by 5 bases, the J end by 0 bases, with 12 bases between.